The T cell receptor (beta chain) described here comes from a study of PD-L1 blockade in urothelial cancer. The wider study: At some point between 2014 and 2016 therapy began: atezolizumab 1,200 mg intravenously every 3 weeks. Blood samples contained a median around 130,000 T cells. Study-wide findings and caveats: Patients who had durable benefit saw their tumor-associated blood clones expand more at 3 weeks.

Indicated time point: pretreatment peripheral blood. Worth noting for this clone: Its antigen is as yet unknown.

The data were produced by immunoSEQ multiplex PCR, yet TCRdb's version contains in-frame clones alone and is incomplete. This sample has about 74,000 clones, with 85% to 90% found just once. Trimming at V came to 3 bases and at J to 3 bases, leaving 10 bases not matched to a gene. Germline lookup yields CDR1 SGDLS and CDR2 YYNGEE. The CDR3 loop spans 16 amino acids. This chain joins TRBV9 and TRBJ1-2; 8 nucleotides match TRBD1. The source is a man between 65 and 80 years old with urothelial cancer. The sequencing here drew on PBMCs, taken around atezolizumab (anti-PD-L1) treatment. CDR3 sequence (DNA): TGTGCCAGCAGCGGTCTCCGACAGGGGCTTTACTATGGCTACACCTTC. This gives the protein CASSGLRQGLYYGYTF.